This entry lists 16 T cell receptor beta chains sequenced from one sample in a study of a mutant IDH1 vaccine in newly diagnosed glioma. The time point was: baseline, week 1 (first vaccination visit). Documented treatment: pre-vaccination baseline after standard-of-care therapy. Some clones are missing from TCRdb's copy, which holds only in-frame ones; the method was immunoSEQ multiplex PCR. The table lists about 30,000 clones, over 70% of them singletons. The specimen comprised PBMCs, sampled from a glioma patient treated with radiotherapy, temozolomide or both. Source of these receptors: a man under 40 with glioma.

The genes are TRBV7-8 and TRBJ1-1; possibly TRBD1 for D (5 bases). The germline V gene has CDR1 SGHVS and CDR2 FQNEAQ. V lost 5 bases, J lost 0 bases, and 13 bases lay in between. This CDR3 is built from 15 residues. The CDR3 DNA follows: TGTGCCAGCAGCCCCCGGGGCGCGATGAACACTGAAGCTTTCTTT. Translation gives CASSPRGAMNTEAFF.

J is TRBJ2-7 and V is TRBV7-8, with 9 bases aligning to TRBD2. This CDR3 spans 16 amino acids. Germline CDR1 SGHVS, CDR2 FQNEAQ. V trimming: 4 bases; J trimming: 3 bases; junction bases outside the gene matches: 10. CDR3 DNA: TGTGCCAGCAGCTCCCCATTAGCGGGAGAGAACTACGAGCAGTACTTC. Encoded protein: CASSSPLAGENYEQYF.

This CDR3 reads CASSQLAGGNTDTQYF. Here the CDR3 DNA reads TGTGCCAGCAGTCAACTAGCGGGAGGGAACACAGATACGCAGTATTTT. J is TRBJ2-3 and V is TRBV6-4; 13 bases are a match to TRBD2. This CDR3 has 16 residues. Germline CDR1 reads MRHNA; CDR2 reads SNTAGT. The V gene end was trimmed by 5 bases and the J gene end by 2 bases; junction bases not matched to a gene: 4.

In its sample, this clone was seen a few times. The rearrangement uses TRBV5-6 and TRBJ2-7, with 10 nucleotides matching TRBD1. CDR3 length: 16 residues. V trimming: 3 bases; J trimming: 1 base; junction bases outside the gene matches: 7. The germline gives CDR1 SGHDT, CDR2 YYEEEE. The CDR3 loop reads CASSSLWDRGSYEQYF. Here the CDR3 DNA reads TGTGCCAGCAGCTCCCTCTGGGACAGGGGTTCCTACGAGCAGTACTTC.

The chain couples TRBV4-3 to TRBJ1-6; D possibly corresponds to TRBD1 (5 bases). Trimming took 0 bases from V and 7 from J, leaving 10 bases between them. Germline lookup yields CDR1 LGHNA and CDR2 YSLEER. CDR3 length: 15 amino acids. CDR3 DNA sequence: TGCGCCAGCAGCCAAGATCGGGGCTCGAATTCACCCCTCCACTTT. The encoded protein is CASSQDRGSNSPLHF.

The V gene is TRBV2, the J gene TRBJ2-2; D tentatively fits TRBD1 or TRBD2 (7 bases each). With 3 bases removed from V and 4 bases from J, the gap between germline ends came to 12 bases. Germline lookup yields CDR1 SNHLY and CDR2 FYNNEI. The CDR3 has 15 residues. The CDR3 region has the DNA TGTGCCAGCAGTGATCTCAGGGGGGGCACCGGGGAGCTGTTTTTT. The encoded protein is CASSDLRGGTGELFF.

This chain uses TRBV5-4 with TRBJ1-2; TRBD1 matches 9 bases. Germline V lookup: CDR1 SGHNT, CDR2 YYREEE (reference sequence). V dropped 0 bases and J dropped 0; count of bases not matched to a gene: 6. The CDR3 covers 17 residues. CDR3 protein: CASSLAQGALANYGYTF. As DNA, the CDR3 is TGTGCCAGCAGCTTGGCACAGGGGGCCTTAGCTAACTATGGCTACACCTTC.

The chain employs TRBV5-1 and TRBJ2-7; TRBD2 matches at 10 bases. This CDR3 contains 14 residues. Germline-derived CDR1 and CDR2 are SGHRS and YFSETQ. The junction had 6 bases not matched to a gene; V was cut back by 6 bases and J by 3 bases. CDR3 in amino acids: CASTGGTSDYEQYF. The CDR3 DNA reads TGCGCCAGCACCGGGGGGACTAGCGACTACGAGCAGTACTTC.

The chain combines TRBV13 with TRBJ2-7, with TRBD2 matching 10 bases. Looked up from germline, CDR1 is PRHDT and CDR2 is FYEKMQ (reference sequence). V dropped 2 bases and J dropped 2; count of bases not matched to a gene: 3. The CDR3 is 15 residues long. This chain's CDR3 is CASSLSGGAPYEQYF. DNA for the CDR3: TGTGCCAGCAGCTTAAGCGGGGGGGCTCCCTACGAGCAGTACTTC.

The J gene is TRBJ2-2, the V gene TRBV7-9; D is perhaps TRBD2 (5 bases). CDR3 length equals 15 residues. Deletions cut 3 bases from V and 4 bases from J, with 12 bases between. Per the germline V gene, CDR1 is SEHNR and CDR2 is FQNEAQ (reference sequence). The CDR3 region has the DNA TGTGCCAGCAGCTTTGGCGGGCGAGGCACCGGGGAGCTGTTTTTT. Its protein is CASSFGGRGTGELFF.

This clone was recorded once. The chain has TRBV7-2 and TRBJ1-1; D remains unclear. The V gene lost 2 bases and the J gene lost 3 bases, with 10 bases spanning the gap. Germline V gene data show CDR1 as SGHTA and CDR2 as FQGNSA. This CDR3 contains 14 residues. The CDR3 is CASSLRPDDTEAFF. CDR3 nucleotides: TGTGCCAGCAGCTTAAGACCCGACGACACTGAAGCTTTCTTT.

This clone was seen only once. DNA for the CDR3: TGTGCCAGCAGCTTGGATGGGACAGGGGAGAGAGAGACCCAGTACTTC. Protein product: CASSLDGTGERETQYF. The chain couples TRBV5-4 to TRBJ2-5, with 10 bases aligning to TRBD1. V was pared by 0 bases and J by 4 bases, with 6 bases of the junction left unmatched. Germline loops: CDR1 SGHNT, CDR2 YYREEE (reference sequence). This CDR3 spans 16 amino acids.

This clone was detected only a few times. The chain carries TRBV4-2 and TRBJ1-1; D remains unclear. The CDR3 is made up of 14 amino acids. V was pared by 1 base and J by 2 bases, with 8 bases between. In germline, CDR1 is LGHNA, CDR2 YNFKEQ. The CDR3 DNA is TGTGCCAGCAGCCAAGCGGGGAGAAACACTGAAGCTTTCTTT. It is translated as CASSQAGRNTEAFF.

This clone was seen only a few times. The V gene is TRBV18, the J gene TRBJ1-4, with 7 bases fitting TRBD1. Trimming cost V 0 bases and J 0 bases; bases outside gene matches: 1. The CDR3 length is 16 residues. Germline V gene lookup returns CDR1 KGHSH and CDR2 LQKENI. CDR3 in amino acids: CASSPPGQSTNEKLFF. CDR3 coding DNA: TGTGCCAGCTCACCACCGGGACAGTCAACTAATGAAAAACTGTTTTTT.

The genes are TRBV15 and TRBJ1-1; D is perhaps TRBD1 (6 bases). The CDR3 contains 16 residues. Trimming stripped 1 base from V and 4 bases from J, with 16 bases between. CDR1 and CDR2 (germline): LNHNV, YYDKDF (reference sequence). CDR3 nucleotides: TGTGCCACCAGCAGAGGTTCGGGGGGCGCGAGCACTGAAGCTTTCTTT. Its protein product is CATSRGSGGASTEAFF. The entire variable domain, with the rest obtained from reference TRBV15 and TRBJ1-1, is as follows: DAMVIQNPRYQVTQFGKPVTLSCSQTLNHNVMYWYQQKSSQAPKLLFHYYDKDFNNEADTPDNFQSRRPNTSFCFLDIRSPGLGDTAMYLCATSRGSGGASTEAFFGQGTRLTVV.

The CDR3 loop reads CASSDSTETEAFF. CDR3 in DNA: TGTGCCAGCAGTGACTCGACGGAAACTGAAGCTTTCTTT. The gene calls are TRBV6-4 and TRBJ1-1; D gene ambiguous. CDR1 and CDR2 (germline): MRHNA, SNTAGT. This CDR3 has 13 residues. Trimming removed 0 bases at V and 5 bases at J, with 7 bases between.